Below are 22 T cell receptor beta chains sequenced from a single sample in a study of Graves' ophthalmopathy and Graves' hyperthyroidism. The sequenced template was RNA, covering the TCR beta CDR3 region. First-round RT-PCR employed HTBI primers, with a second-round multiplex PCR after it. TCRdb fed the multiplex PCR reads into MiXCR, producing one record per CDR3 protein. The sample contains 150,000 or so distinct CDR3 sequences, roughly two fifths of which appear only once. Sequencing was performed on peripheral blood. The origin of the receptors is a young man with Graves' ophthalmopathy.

DNA for the CDR3: TGTGCCAGCAGTTTAGGCCATGGGGGCAATCAGCCCCAGCATTTT. This encodes CASSLGHGGNQPQHF. The chain links TRBV12-3 or TRBV12-4 to TRBJ1-5; D ambiguous. With 1 base removed from V and 2 bases from J, the gap between germline ends came to 9 bases. This CDR3 has 15 amino acids.

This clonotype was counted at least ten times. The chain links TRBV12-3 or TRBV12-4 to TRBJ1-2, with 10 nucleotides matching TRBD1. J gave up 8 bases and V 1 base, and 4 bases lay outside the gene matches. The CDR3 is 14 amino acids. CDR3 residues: CASSLGQGAQGYTF. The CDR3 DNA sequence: TGTGCCAGCAGTTTAGGACAGGGGGCGCAGGGCTACACCTTC.

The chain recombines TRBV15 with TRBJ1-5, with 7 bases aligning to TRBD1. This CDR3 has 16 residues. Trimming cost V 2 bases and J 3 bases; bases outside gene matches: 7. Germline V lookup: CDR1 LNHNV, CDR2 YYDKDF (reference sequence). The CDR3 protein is CATSRPGTEVNQPQHF. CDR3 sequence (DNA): TGTGCCACCAGCAGACCCGGGACAGAGGTCAATCAGCCCCAGCATTTT.

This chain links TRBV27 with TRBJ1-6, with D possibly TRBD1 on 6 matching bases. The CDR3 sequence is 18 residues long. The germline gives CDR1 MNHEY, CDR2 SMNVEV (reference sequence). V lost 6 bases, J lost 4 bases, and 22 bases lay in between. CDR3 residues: CASSKMGLGTLYNSPLHF. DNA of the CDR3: TGTGCCAGCAGCAAAATGGGGCTAGGGACACTATATAATTCACCCCTCCACTTT.

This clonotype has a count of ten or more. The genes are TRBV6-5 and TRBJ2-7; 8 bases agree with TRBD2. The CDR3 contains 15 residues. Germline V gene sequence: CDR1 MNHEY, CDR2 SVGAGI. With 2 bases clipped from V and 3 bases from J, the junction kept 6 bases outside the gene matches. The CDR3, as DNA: TGTGCCAGCAGTTACACTACCGGGACTAGCTACGAGCAGTACTTC. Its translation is CASSYTTGTSYEQYF.

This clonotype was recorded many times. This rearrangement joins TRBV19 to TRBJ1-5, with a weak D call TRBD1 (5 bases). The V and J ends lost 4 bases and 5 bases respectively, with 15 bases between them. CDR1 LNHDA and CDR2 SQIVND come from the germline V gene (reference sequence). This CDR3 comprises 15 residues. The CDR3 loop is CASSKSLDSDQPQHF. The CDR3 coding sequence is TGTGCCAGTAGTAAGTCGCTAGACAGCGATCAGCCCCAGCATTTT. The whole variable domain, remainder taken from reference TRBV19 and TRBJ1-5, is DGGITQSPKYLFRKEGQNVTLSCEQNLNHDAMYWYRQDPGQGLRLIYYSQIVNDFQKGDIAEGYSVSREKKESFPLTVTSAQKNPTAFYLCASSKSLDSDQPQHFGDGTRLSIL.

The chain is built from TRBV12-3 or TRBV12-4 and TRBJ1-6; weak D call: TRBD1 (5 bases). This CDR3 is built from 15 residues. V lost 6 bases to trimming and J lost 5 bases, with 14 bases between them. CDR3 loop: CASSVTAENNSPLHF. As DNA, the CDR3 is TGTGCCAGCAGCGTGACAGCGGAAAATAATTCACCCCTCCACTTT.

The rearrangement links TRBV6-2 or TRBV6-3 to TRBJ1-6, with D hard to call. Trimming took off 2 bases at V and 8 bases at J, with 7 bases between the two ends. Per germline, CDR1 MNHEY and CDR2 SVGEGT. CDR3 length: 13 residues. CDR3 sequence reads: CASSYVLDSPLHF. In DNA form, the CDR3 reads TGTGCCAGCAGTTACGTCCTGGATTCACCCCTCCACTTT.

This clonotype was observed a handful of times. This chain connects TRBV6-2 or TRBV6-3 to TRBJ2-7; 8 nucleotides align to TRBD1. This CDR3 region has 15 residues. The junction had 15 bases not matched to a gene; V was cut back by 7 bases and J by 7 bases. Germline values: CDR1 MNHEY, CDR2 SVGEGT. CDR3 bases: TGTGCCAGCACAGACCGGGACAGGACTACGTGGGAGCAGTACTTC. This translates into CASTDRDRTTWEQYF.

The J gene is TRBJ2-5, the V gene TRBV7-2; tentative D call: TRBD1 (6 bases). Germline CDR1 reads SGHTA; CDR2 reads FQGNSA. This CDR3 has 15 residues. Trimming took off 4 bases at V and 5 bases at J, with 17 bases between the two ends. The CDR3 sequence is CASSSPEQGRETQYF. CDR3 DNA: TGTGCCAGCAGCTCGCCCGAACAGGGACGGGAGACCCAGTACTTC.

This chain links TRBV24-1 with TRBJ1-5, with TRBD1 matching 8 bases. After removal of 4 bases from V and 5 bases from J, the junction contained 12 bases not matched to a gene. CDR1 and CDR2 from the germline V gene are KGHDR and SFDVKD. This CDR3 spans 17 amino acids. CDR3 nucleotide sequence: TGTGCCACCAGTGACGCAGGGCGGCAGGGGGCTGATCAGCCCCAGCATTTT. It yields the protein CATSDAGRQGADQPQHF.

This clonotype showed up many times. CDR3 nucleotides: TGTGCCAGCAGCTCCCGGGAGACCCAGTACTTC. It codes for CASSSRETQYF. The chain recombines TRBV9 with TRBJ2-5; D is unresolved. The V gene lost 4 bases and the J gene lost 5 bases, with 6 bases spanning the gap. Germline V gene data show CDR1 as SGDLS and CDR2 as YYNGEE. The CDR3 totals 11 residues.

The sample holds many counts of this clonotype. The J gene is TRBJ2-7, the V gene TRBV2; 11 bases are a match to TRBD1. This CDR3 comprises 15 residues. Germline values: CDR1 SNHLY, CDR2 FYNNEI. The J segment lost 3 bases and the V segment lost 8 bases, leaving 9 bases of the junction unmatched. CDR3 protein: CASDLRGTGGYEQYF. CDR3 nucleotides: TGTGCCAGCGACCTCCGAGGGACAGGGGGCTACGAGCAGTACTTC.

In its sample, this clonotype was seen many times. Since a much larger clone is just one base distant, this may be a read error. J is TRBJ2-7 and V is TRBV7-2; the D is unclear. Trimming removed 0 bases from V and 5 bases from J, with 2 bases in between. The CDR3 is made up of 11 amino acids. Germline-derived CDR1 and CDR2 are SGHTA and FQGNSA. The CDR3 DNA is TGTGCCAGCAGCTTAGCAGACGAGCAGTACTTC. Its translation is CASSLADEQYF.

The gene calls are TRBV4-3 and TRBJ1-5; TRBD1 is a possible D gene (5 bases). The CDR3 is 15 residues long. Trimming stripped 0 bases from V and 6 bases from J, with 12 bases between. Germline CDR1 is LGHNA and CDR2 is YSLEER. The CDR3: CASSQDAGIVQPQHF. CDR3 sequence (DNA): TGCGCCAGCAGCCAAGATGCAGGGATAGTTCAGCCCCAGCATTTT.

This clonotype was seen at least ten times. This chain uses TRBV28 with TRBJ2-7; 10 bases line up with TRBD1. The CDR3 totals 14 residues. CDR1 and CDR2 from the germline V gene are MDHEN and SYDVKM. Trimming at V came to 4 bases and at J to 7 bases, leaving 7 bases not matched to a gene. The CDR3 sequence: CASSSWDRGREQYF. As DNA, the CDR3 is TGTGCCAGCAGTTCCTGGGACAGGGGCAGGGAGCAGTACTTC.

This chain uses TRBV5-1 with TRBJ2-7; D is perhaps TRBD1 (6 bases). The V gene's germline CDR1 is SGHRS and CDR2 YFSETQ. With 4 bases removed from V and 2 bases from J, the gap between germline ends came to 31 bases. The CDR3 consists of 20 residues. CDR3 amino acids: CASSGRDTGATPLRTYEQYF. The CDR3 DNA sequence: TGCGCCAGCAGCGGAAGGGACACCGGAGCTACCCCCCTTAGGACCTACGAGCAGTACTTC.

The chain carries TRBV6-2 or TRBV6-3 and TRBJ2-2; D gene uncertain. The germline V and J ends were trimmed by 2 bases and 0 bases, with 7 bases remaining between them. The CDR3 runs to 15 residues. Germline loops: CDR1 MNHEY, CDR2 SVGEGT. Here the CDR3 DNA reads TGTGCCAGCAGTTACAAGAGGTCGAACACCGGGGAGCTGTTTTTT. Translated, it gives CASSYKRSNTGELFF.

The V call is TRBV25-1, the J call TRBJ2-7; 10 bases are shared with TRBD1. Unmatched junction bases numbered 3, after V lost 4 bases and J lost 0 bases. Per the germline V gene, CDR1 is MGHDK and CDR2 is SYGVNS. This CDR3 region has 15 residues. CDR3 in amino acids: CASSGWTGGSYEQYF. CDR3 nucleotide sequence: TGTGCCAGCAGTGGGTGGACAGGGGGCTCCTACGAGCAGTACTTC.

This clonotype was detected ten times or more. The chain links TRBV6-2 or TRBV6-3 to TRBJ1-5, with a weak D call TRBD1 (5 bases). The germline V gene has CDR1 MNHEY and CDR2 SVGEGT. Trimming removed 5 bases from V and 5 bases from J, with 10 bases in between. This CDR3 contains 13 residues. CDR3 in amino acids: CASSAQGHQPQHF. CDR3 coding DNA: TGTGCCAGCAGTGCTCAGGGACATCAGCCCCAGCATTTT.

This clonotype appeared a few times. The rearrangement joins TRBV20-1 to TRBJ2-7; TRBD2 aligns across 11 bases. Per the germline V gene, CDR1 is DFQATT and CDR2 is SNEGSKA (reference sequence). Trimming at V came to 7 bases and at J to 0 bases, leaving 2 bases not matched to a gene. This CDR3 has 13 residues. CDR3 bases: TGCAGTGGACTAGCGGGAAACTCCTACGAGCAGTACTTC. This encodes CSGLAGNSYEQYF.

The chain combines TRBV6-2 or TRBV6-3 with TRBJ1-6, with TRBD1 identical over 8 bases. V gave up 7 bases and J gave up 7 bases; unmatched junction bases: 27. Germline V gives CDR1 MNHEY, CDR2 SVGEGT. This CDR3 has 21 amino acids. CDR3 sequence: CASIPWGRGRLKAAGNSPLHF. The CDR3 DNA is TGTGCCAGCATCCCATGGGGCAGGGGGCGTTTGAAGGCTGCCGGGAATTCACCCCTCCACTTT.